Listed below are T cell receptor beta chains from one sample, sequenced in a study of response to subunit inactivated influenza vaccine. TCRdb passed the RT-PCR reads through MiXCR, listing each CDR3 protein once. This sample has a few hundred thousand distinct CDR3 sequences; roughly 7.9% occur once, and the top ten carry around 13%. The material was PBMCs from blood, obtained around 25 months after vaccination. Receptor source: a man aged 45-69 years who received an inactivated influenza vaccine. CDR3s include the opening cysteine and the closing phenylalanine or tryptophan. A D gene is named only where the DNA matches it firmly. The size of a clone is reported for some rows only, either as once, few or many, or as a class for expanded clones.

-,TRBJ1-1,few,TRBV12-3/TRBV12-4,CASSYGRGNTEAFF,TGTGCCAGCAGTTATGGTCGGGGGAACACTGAAGCTTTCTTT
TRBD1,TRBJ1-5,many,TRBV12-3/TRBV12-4,CASSSTGSNQPQHF,TGTGCCAGCAGTTCGACAGGGTCCAATCAGCCCCAGCATTTT
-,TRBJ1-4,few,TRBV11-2,CASRPTGIDNEKLFF,TGTGCCAGCAGACCGACCGGGATAGATAATGAAAAACTGTTTTTT
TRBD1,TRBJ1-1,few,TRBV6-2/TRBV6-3,CASSPTGSTEAFF,TGTGCCAGCAGCCCGACAGGGAGCACTGAAGCTTTCTTT
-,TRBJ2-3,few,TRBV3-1,CASSQHDSDTQYF,TGTGCCAGCAGCCAACATGATTCAGATACGCAGTATTTT
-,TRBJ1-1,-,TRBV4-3,CASSHSIQNTEAFF,TGCGCCAGCAGCCATAGTATACAGAACACTGAAGCTTTCTTT
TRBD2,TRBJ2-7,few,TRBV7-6,CASSSLAGDLYEQYF,TGTGCCAGCAGCTCACTAGCGGGGGACCTCTACGAGCAGTACTTC
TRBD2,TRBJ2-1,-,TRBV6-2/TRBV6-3,CASSYSASGRANEQFF,TGTGCCAGCAGTTACTCGGCTAGCGGGAGGGCTAATGAGCAGTTCTTC
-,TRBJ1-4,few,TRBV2,CASRPGRINEKLFF,TGTGCCAGCAGACCCGGACGGATTAATGAAAAACTGTTTTTT
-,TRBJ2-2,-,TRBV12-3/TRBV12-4,CASTLGGTNTGELFF,TGTGCCAGCACCTTAGGCGGGACGAACACCGGGGAGCTGTTTTTT
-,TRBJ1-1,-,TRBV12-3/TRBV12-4,CASSPGVISEAFF,TGTGCCAGCAGCCCCGGAGTTATTTCTGAAGCTTTCTTT
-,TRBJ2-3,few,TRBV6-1,CASRIGDGVTDTQYF,TGTGCCAGCAGGATTGGGGACGGGGTCACAGATACGCAGTATTTT
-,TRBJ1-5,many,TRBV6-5,CASSSDSYSNQPQHF,TGTGCCAGCAGTTCAGACAGCTATAGCAATCAGCCCCAGCATTTT
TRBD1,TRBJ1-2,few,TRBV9,CASSPTGDRNYGYTF,TGTGCCAGCAGCCCAACAGGGGATCGTAACTATGGCTACACCTTC
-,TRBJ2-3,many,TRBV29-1,CSVAGSDTQYF,TGCAGCGTCGCGGGGTCAGATACGCAGTATTTT
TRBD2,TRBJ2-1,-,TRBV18,CASSPGFRTSGNHNEQFF,TGTGCCAGCTCACCAGGCTTCCGGACTAGCGGGAACCACAATGAGCAGTTCTTC
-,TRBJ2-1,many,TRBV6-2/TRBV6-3,CASSAPYNEQFF,TGTGCCAGCAGCGCACCATACAATGAGCAGTTCTTC
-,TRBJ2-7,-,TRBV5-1,CASSLGTANHYEQYF,TGCGCCAGCAGCTTGGGAACGGCCAATCACTACGAGCAGTACTTC
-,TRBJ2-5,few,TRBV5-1,CASSLQRRQETQYF,TGCGCCAGCAGCTTGCAGCGCCGCCAAGAGACCCAGTACTTC
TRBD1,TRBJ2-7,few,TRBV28,CAISGTAYEQYF,TGTGCCATCTCGGGGACAGCCTACGAGCAGTACTTC
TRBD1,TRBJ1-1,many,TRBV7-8,CASSSDRVVEAFF,TGTGCCAGCAGCTCCGACAGGGTTGTTGAAGCTTTCTTT
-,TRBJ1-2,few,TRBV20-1,CSAKPPPPYGYTF,TGCAGTGCTAAGCCCCCTCCCCCCTATGGCTACACCTTC
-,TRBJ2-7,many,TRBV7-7,CASSFGTGSSYEQYF,TGTGCTAGCAGCTTCGGGACCGGTAGCTCCTACGAGCAGTACTTC
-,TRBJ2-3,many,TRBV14,CASSQERLRLSTDTQYF,TGTGCCAGCAGCCAAGAGCGCCTTAGGTTAAGCACAGATACGCAGTATTTT
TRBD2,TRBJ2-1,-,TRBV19,CASARGLAAYNEQFF,TGTGCCAGTGCTCGGGGACTAGCGGCCTACAATGAGCAGTTCTTC
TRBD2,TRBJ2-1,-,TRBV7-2,CASRPRTSKSYNEQFF,TGTGCCAGCAGACCAAGGACTAGCAAATCCTACAATGAGCAGTTCTTC
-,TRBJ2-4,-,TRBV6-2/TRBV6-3,CASSSEGQPSLNIQYF,TGTGCCAGCAGTTCCGAAGGACAGCCGAGCCTAAACATTCAGTACTTC
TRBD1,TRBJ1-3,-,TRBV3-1,CASTNRGRSSGNTIYF,TGTGCCAGCACGAACAGGGGTCGGAGCTCTGGAAACACCATATATTTT
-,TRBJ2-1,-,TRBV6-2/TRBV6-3,CASSTLGDNEQFF,TGTGCCAGCAGTACCCTGGGGGACAATGAGCAGTTCTTC
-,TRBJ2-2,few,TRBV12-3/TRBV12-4,CASTLGGVPGELFF,TGTGCCAGCACCCTAGGTGGGGTCCCCGGGGAGCTGTTTTTT
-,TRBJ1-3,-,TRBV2,CASSDLGNTIYF,TGTGCCAGCAGTGATCTGGGAAACACCATATATTTT
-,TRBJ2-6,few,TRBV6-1,CASSEVNTGANVLTF,TGTGCCAGCAGTGAAGTGAATACCGGGGCCAACGTCCTGACTTTC
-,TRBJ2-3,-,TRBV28,CANSFGRFEIVNTDTQYF,TGTGCCAACAGTTTTGGCCGGTTTGAGATCGTAAACACAGATACGCAGTATTTT
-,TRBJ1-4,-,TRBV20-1,CSASIQTAGEKLFF,TGCAGTGCTAGTATCCAGACAGCGGGAGAAAAACTGTTTTTT
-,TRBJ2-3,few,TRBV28,CASRGTQSTDTQYF,TGTGCCAGCAGAGGGACACAGAGCACAGATACGCAGTATTTT
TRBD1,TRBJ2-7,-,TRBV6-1,CASSNTGGRGYEQYF,TGTGCCAGCAGCAATACAGGGGGTAGAGGGTACGAGCAGTACTTC
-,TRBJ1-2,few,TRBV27,CASSRAGSSYGYTF,TGTGCCAGCAGTCGGGCAGGGAGTTCTTATGGCTACACCTTC
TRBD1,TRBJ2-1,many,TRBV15,CATSSPRQGSYNEQFF,TGTGCCACCAGCAGTCCCCGACAGGGCTCCTACAATGAGCAGTTCTTC
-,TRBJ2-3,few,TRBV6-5,CASSSPGGRLKYF,TGTGCCAGCAGTTCTCCAGGGGGGCGGTTGAAGTATTTT
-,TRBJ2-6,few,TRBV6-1,CASSVASGANVLTF,TGTGCCAGCAGTGTTGCCTCTGGGGCCAACGTCCTGACTTTC
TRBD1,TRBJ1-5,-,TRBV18,CASSRTGLNQPQHF,TGTGCCAGCTCACGGACAGGGCTTAATCAGCCCCAGCATTTT
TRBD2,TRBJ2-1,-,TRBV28,CASMGGAGSYNEQFF,TGTGCCAGCATGGGAGGGGCTGGGTCCTACAATGAGCAGTTCTTC
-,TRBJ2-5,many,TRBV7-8,CATTTGGLWETQYF,TGTGCCACCACCACGGGGGGCCTATGGGAGACCCAGTACTTC
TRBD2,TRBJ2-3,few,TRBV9,CASSPREREQYF,TGTGCCAGCAGCCCCCGTGAGCGGGAGCAGTATTTT
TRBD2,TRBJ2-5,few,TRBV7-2,CASSPGTSGRATETQYF,TGTGCCAGCAGCCCAGGGACTAGCGGGAGGGCAACGGAGACCCAGTACTTC
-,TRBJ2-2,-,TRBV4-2,CASSQESGHSNTGELFF,TGTGCCAGCAGCCAAGAGAGTGGACACTCGAACACCGGGGAGCTGTTTTTT
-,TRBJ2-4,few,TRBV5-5,CASSPPVVDIQYF,TGTGCCAGCAGCCCCCCGGTCGTTGACATTCAGTACTTC
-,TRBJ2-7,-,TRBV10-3,CAIARVQDYEQYF,TGTGCCATCGCGAGGGTTCAAGACTACGAGCAGTACTTC
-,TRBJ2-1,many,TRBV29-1,CSVPGRLYNEQFF,TGCAGCGTTCCGGGGCGTCTCTACAATGAGCAGTTCTTC
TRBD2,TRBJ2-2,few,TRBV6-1,CASSARLAAVANTGELFF,TGTGCCAGCAGTGCGCGACTAGCTGCCGTCGCGAACACCGGGGAGCTGTTTTTT
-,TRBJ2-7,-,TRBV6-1,CAISELHEQYF,TGTGCCATCAGTGAACTCCACGAGCAGTACTTC
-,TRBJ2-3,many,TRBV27,CASSFLVGLASGSDTQYF,TGTGCCAGCAGTTTCTTGGTCGGGCTAGCCTCAGGTTCAGATACGCAGTATTTT